This TCR beta chain was observed in a study of T cell responses to AZD1222 COVID-19 vaccine. The study, taken as a whole, reports: The donors showed a predominance of white British ancestry and of females, with possible underestimation of clonal diversity. Spike was spanned by vaccine-associated CD4 TCRs, with dominance at 160-218 and 743-854.

As concerns this clone: The antigen remains unidentified.

Using immunoSEQ multiplex PCR, the repertoire was profiled, and TCRdb retains in-frame clones only, with some absent. The sample has approximately 150,000 clones; more than 85% are singletons. V gave up 7 bases and J gave up 12 bases, with 23 bases separating them. The CDR3 sequence is 14 residues long. In germline, CDR1 is SGHRS, CDR2 YFSETQ. The receptor's source is an adult in good health. The sequenced sample was peripheral blood, obtained on day 0 of AZD1222 vaccination. V is TRBV5-1 and J is TRBJ1-3, with D perhaps matching TRBD1 (6 bases). DNA of the CDR3: TGCGCCAGCTCCCCTGAGGGGGGCTCCGAGGTCATATATTTT. Protein: CASSPEGGSEVIYF.